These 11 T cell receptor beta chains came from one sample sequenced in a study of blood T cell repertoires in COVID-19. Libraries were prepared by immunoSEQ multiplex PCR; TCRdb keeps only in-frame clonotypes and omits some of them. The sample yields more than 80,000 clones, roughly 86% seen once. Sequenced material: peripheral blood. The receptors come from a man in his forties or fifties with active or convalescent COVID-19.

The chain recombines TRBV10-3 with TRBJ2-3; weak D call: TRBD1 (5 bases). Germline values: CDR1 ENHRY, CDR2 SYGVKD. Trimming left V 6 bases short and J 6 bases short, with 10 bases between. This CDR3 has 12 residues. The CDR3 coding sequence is TGTGCCATCAGACCCAGGGATGATACGCAGTATTTT. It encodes CAIRPRDDTQYF.

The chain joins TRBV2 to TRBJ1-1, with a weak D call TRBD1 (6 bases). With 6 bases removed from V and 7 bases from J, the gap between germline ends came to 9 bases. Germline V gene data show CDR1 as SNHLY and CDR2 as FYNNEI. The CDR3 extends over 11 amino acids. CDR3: CASRGAIEAFF. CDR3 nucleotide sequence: TGTGCCAGCAGGGGGGCGATTGAAGCTTTCTTT.

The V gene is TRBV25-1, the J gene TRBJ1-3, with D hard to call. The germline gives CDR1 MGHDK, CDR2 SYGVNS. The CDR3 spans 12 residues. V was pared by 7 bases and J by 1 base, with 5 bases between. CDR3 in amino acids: CASTLSGNTIYF. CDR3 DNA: TGTGCCAGCACATTGTCTGGAAACACCATATATTTT. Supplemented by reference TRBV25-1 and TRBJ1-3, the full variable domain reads EADIYQTPRYLVIGTGKKITLECSQTMGHDKMYWYQQDPGMELHLIHYSYGVNSTEKGDLSSESTVSRIRTEHFPLTLESARPSHTSQYLCASTLSGNTIYFGEGSWLTVV.

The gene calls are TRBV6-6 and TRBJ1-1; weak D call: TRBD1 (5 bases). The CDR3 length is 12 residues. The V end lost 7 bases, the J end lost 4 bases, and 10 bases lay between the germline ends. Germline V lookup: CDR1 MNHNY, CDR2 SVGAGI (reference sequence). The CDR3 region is CASTKGATEAFF. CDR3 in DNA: TGTGCCAGCACCAAAGGGGCCACTGAAGCTTTCTTT.

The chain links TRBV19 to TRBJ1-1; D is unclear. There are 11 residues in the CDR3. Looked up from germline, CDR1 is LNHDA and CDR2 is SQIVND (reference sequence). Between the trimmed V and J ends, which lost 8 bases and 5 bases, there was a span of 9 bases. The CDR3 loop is CASGGWTEAFF. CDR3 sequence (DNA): TGTGCCAGTGGAGGTTGGACTGAAGCTTTCTTT.

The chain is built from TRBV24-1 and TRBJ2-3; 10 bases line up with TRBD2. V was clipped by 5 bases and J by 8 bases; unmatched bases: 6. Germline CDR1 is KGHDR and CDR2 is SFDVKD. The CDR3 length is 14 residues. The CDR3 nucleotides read TGTGCCACCAGTGGTAGCGGGGGGAGGGGTACGCAGTATTTT. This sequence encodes CATSGSGGRGTQYF.

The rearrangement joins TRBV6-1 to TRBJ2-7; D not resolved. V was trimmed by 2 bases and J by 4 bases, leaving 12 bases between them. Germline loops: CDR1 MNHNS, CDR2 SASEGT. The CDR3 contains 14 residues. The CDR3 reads CASSESLRVYEQYV. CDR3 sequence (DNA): TGTGCCAGCAGTGAATCTCTTCGGGTGTACGAGCAGTACGTC.

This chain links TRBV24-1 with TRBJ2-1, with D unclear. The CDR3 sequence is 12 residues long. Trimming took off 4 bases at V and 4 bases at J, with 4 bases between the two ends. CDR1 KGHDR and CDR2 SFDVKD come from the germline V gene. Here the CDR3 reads CATSERYNEQFF. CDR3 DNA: TGTGCCACCAGTGAGAGGTACAATGAGCAGTTCTTC.

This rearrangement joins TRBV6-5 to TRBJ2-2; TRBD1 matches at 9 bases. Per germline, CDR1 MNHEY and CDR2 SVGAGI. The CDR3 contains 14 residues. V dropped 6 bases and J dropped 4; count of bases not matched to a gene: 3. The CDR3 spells CASRQGASTGELFF. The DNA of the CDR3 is TGTGCCAGCAGACAGGGGGCAAGCACCGGGGAGCTGTTTTTT.

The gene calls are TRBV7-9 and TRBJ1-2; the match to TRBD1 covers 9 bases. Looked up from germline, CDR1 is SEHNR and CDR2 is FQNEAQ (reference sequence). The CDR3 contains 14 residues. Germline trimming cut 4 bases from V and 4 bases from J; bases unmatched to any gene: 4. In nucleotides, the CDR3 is TGTGCCAGCAGCTCCCCGACAGGGGGCTATGGCTACACCTTC. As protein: CASSSPTGGYGYTF.

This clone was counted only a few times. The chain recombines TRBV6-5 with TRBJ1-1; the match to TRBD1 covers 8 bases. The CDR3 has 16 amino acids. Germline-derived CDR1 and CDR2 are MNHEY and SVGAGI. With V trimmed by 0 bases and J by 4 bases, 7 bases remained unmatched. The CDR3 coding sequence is TGTGCCAGCAGTTACTCGTCGGACAGGGCTTTCACTGAAGCTTTCTTT. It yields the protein CASSYSSDRAFTEAFF.